Listed below are T cell receptor beta chains from one sample, sequenced in a study of shared clonotypes between healthy human individuals. TCRdb keeps only in-frame clones here, not all; method: immunoSEQ multiplex PCR. The table has fewer than 3 million clones, around 90% seen once. The specimen sequenced was naive CD4+ T cells from PBMCs. The receptors were sampled from a man between 18 and 35 years old in good health. Some clones in this sample may be carry-over from other donors' samples. Each CDR3 is given with its conserved first and last residue. Each record gives: J gene, V gene, CDR3 protein.

TRBJ1-2 TRBV7-2 CASSLLLTAGTNYGYTF
TRBJ1-2 TRBV27 CASREYGQGNYGYTF
TRBJ2-7 TRBV19 CASSISGGETYEQYF
TRBJ2-1 TRBV28 CAGASGYNEQFF
TRBJ1-2 TRBV6-7 CAAVGSYGYTF
TRBJ2-1 TRBV19 CASSWSNYNEQFF
TRBJ1-1 TRBV5-6 CASSGGAFENTEAFF
TRBJ2-3 TRBV5-5 CASSTEGNTDTQYF
TRBJ2-7 TRBV10-3 CAISPTGDYEQYF
TRBJ1-5 TRBV19 CASSQQVNQPQHF